The T cell receptor beta chain under discussion was sequenced for a study of cytomegalovirus exposure and HLA in healthy donors. Study information: Unique TCRs numbering around 80 million, obtained from HLA-typed donors, made up an early data release.

This CDR3 has 13 residues. The ends lost 5 bases at V and 8 bases at J; junction bases unmatched: 7. The V gene's germline CDR1 is SGHTA and CDR2 FQGNSA. Turning to this clone: Its antigen is unknown.

The PCR made use of 60 Vbeta and 13 Jbeta primers. Libraries were prepared by immunoSEQ multiplex PCR; TCRdb keeps only in-frame clonotypes and omits some of them. The table shows a few hundred thousand clones, with roughly 80% occurring only once. Points from the study as a whole: Links to common viral pathogens appeared, in a later analysis, for several of the most significant clusters. Per a later analysis, HLA-associated TCR beta chains showed more clonal expansion than other, equally common TCR beta chains. Near-uniform donor sequencing depth was presumed by presence/absence analyses.

This clonotype was obtained from a man aged 35 to 55 in good health and CMV-seronegative. The J gene is TRBJ1-2, the V gene TRBV7-2, with 8 bases aligning to TRBD1. The sample consisted of PBMCs. This chain's CDR3 is CASSERTGSGYTF. CDR3 DNA sequence: TGTGCCAGCAGCGAACGGACAGGGAGCGGCTACACCTTC.